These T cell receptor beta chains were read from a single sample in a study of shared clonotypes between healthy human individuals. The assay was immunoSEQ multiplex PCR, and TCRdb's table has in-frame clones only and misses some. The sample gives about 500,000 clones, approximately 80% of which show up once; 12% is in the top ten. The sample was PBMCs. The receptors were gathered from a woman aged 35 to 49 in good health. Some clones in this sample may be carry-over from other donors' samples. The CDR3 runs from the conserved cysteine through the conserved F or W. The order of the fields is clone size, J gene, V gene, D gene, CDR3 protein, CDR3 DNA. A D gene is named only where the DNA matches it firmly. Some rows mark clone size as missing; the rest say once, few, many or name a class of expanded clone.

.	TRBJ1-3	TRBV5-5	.	CASSFTISSSGNTIYF	TGTGCCAGCAGCTTCACAATCTCCAGCTCTGGAAACACCATATATTTT
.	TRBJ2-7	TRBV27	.	CASSPYGTTYEQYF	TGTGCCAGCAGTCCTTACGGGACCACCTACGAGCAGTACTTC
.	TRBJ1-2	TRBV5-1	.	CASSLAGRYGYTF	TGCGCCAGCAGCTTGGCGGGGCGCTATGGCTACACCTTC
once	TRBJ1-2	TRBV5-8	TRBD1	CASSRDSFYGYTF	TGTGCCAGCAGCCGGGACAGTTTCTATGGCTACACCTTC
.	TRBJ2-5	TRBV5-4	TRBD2	CASSLDPAGGLETQYF	TGTGCCAGCAGCTTGGATCCAGCGGGAGGGTTAGAGACCCAGTACTTC
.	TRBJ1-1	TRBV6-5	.	CASSIGTVLNTEAFF	TGTGCCAGCAGCATAGGGACCGTGCTTAACACTGAAGCTTTCTTT
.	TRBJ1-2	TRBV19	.	CASSREGRNYGYTF	TGTGCCAGCTCGCGGGAGGGAAGAAACTATGGCTACACCTTC
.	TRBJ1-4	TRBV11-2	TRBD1	CASSSPGDRDGEKLFF	TGTGCCAGCAGCTCTCCGGGGGACAGGGACGGCGAAAAACTGTTTTTT
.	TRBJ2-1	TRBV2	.	CASSEGLASYNEQFF	TGTGCCAGCAGTGAAGGGCTAGCTTCCTACAATGAGCAGTTCTTC
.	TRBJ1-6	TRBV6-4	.	CASSDGGPPLHF	TGTGCCAGCAGTGACGGGGGGCCACCCCTCCACTTT
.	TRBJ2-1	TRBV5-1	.	CASSLQGRGEQFF	TGCGCCAGCAGCTTGCAGGGTAGGGGTGAGCAGTTCTTC
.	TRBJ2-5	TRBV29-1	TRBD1	CSVEGTGGFSETQYF	TGCAGCGTTGAAGGGACAGGGGGCTTCAGTGAGACCCAGTACTTC
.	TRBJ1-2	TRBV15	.	CATSTGTERPGYTF	TGTGCCACCAGCACCGGGACCGAACGGCCTGGCTACACCTTC
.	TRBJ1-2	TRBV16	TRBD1	CASSQPSYADRGRYGYTF	TGTGCCAGCAGCCAACCGTCATATGCCGACAGGGGCAGATATGGCTACACCTTC
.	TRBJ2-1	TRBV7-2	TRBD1	CASSLGGTGAIVNEQFF	TGTGCCAGCAGCTTAGGGGGCACAGGGGCAATAGTCAATGAGCAGTTCTTC
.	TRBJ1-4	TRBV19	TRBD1	CASSVGQGVAEKLFF	TGTGCCAGTAGTGTTGGACAGGGGGTTGCTGAAAAACTGTTTTTT
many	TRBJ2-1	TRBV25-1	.	CASRRPRGPFF	TGTGCCAGCAGGCGACCGAGGGGTCCGTTCTTC
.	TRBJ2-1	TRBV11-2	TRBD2	CASSLFPSGLQFF	TGTGCCAGCAGCTTATTCCCTAGCGGTCTACAGTTCTTC
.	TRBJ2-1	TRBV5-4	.	CASSSLRAPYNEQFF	TGTGCCAGCAGCTCCCTTCGGGCCCCCTACAATGAGCAGTTCTTC
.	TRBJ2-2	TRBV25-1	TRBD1	CATTTGGRTGELFF	TGTGCCACCACGACAGGGGGCAGGACCGGGGAGCTGTTTTTT
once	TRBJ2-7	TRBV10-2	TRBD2	CASTPSGRANEQYF	TGCGCCAGCACCCCTAGCGGGAGGGCCAACGAGCAGTACTTC
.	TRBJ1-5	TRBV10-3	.	CAMGPDLSNQPQHF	TGTGCCATGGGCCCGGATCTTAGCAATCAGCCCCAGCATTTT
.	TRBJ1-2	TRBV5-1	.	CASSLGQNVNYGYTF	TGCGCCAGCAGCTTGGGACAGAACGTAAACTATGGCTACACCTTC
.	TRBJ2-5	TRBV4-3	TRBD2	CASSQAATSGSGYQETQYF	TGCGCCAGCAGCCAAGCTGCGACTAGCGGGAGTGGGTACCAAGAGACCCAGTACTTC
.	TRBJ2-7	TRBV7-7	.	CASSLGGSDYEQYF	TGTGCCAGCAGCCTGGGGGGTTCAGACTACGAGCAGTACTTC
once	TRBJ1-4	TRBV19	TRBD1	CASTPTGQTNEKLFF	TGTGCCAGTACCCCTACGGGACAGACTAATGAAAAACTGTTTTTT
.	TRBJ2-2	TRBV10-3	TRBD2	CAISVQTSGKRGTGELFF	TGTGCCATCAGTGTACAGACTAGCGGGAAGAGGGGCACCGGGGAGCTGTTTTTT
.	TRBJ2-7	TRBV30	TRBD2	CAWSVFSGSIGEQYF	TGTGCCTGGAGTGTATTTAGCGGGAGTATAGGCGAGCAGTACTTC
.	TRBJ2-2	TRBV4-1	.	CATGQGGTGELFF	TGCGCTACAGGGCAGGGAGGCACCGGGGAGCTGTTTTTT
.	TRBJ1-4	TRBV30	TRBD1	CAWTGQGYEKLSF	TGTGCCTGGACGGGACAGGGGTATGAAAAACTGTCTTTT
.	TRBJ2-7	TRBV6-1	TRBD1	CASSDIPGQGSYEQYF	TGTGCCAGCAGTGATATCCCGGGACAGGGTTCCTACGAGCAGTACTTC
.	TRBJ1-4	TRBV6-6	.	CASSYRENEKLFF	TGTGCCAGCAGTTACAGGGAAAATGAAAAACTGTTTTTT
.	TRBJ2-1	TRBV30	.	CAWSPIGDEQFF	TGTGCCTGGAGTCCAATCGGCGATGAGCAGTTCTTC
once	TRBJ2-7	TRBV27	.	CASSFDDSYEQYF	TGTGCCAGCAGTTTCGACGACTCCTACGAGCAGTACTTC
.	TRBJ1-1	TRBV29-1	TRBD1	CSAGQGAQTEAFF	TGCAGCGCCGGACAGGGGGCGCAGACTGAAGCTTTCTTT
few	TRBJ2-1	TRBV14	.	CASSQAGGEQFF	TGTGCCAGCAGCCAAGCCGGTGGGGAGCAGTTCTTC
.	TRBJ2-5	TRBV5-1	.	CASSPGGTDYETQYF	TGCGCCAGCAGCCCCGGAGGGACAGATTACGAGACCCAGTACTTC
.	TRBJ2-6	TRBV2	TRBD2	CASTRRIAGSSGANVLTF	TGTGCCAGCACTCGACGGATAGCGGGAAGCTCTGGGGCCAACGTCCTGACTTTC
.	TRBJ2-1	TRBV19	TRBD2	CASIPTSGSSTDEQFF	TGTGCCAGTATCCCGACTAGCGGGAGCTCGACCGATGAGCAGTTCTTC
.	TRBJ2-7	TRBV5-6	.	CASSLGVRVRSYEQYF	TGTGCCAGCAGCTTGGGTGTCAGGGTAAGATCCTACGAGCAGTACTTC
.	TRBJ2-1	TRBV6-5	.	CASSLAGAVYNEQFF	TGTGCCAGCAGTTTAGCCGGGGCCGTGTACAATGAGCAGTTCTTC
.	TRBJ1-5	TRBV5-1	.	CASSLDGSNQPQHF	TGCGCCAGCAGCCTTGACGGTAGCAATCAGCCCCAGCATTTT
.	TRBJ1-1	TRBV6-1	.	CASSEAGVYSEAFF	TGTGCCAGCAGTGAAGCCGGGGTTTACTCTGAAGCTTTCTTT
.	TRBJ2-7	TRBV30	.	CAWSPGVGYEQYF	TGTGCCTGGAGTCCAGGAGTAGGCTACGAGCAGTACTTC
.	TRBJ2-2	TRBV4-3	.	CASSRQRAGELFF	TGCGCCAGCAGCCGCCAACGGGCCGGGGAGCTGTTTTTT
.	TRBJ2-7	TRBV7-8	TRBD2	CASSSPGAGGEEQYF	TGTGCCAGCAGCTCCCCCGGGGCGGGAGGGGAGGAGCAGTACTTC
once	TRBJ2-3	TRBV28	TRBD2	CASSSPGLAGYFRGTQYF	TGTGCCAGCAGTTCACCCGGACTAGCGGGATACTTCAGGGGTACGCAGTATTTT
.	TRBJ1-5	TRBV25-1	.	CASSAGRNCNQPQHF	TGTGCCAGCAGTGCAGGGCGTAATTGCAATCAGCCCCAGCATTTT
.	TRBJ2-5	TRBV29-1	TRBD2	CSVGLAGSPETQYF	TGCAGCGTGGGACTAGCGGGGTCCCCAGAGACCCAGTACTTC
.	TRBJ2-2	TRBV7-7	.	CASRTTPNTGELFF	TGTGCTAGCAGGACGACCCCTAACACCGGGGAGCTGTTTTTT
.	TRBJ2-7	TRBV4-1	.	CASSQGPRSYEQYF	TGCGCCAGCAGCCAAGGCCCTAGGTCCTACGAGCAGTACTTC
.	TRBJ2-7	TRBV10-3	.	CAISESREEQYF	TGTGCCATCAGTGAGTCAAGGGAAGAGCAGTACTTC
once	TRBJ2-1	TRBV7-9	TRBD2	CASSATRGAYNEQFF	TGTGCCAGCAGCGCAACCCGGGGGGCCTACAATGAGCAGTTCTTC
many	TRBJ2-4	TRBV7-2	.	CASSKGRDNIQYF	TGTGCCAGCAGTAAAGGCCGTGACAACATTCAGTACTTC